This is a list of T cell receptor beta chains from one sample in a study of vaccination effects on CD4 cells after COVID-19. Their antigens are not known. The protocol was immunoSEQ multiplex PCR, while the TCRdb copy is restricted to in-frame clones and leaves out a portion. This table has approximately 28,000 clones, almost 75% appearing once. Sequenced material: CD4+ T cells from PBMCs cultured with HCoV-229E spike peptides, taken after COVID-19 vaccination. Receptors originate from a human donor who received a COVID-19 vaccine. Each CDR3 is given with its conserved first and last residue. D genes are given only for firm matches. For some rows the clone size is stated as once, few or many, or as a class when expanded; others skip it.

>.|TRBV5-1|.|TRBJ2-1
TGCGCCAGCAGCTTGGTTGGGGATGAGCAGTTCTTC
CASSLVGDEQFF
>TRBD1|TRBV4-1|.|TRBJ1-2
TGCGCCAGCAGCCAACCCCGGGACAGAGCTAACTATGGCTACACCTTC
CASSQPRDRANYGYTF
>TRBD2|TRBV2|.|TRBJ2-1
TGTGCCAGCGGGCGGGAGGAGTACAATGAGCAGTTCTTC
CASGREEYNEQFF
>.|TRBV5-1|.|TRBJ1-2
TGCGCCAGCAGCTTGGCCGAGGGCTATGGCTACACCTTC
CASSLAEGYGYTF
>.|TRBV19|.|TRBJ2-3
TGTGCCAGTAGTATAGTGGCAGGGAGCACAGATACGCAGTATTTT
CASSIVAGSTDTQYF
>.|TRBV4-1|.|TRBJ2-5
TGCGCCAGCAGCCAAGATCCTTGGATGGGGGAGACCCAGTACTTC
CASSQDPWMGETQYF
>TRBD1|TRBV12-5|.|TRBJ2-2
TGTGCTAGCCGTCCAGGGGGCAACACCGGGGAGCTGTTTTTT
CASRPGGNTGELFF
>.|TRBV3-1/TRBV3-2|once|TRBJ1-1
TGTGCCAGCAGCCAAAGACCGGGGGCCCGCACTGAAGCTTTCTTT
CASSQRPGARTEAFF
>.|TRBV10-3|.|TRBJ1-1
TGTGCCATCAGTGAGTCGTCCGGGTCTCCTGTGGCTTTCTTT
CAISESSGSPVAFF
>TRBD2|TRBV10-1|.|TRBJ2-5
TGCGCCAGCAGCGGAGCGGGAGTGTACCAAGAGACCCAGTACTTC
CASSGAGVYQETQYF
>.|TRBV6-1|.|TRBJ1-5
TGTGCCAGCAGTGAAGGTGGGGGAAGTTGGAGCAATCAGCCCCAGCATTTT
CASSEGGGSWSNQPQHF
>.|TRBV11-2|.|TRBJ2-3
TGTGCCAGCAGCCAAGCGAGTTACACAGATACGCAGTATTTT
CASSQASYTDTQYF
>.|TRBV6-5|.|TRBJ1-2
TGTGCCAGCCGGCGGGGGTCGGGCAACTATGGCTACACCTTC
CASRRGSGNYGYTF
>TRBD1|TRBV19|few|TRBJ1-3
TGTGCCAGCCAGCCCCCTGGACAGGGGACTGGAAACACCATATATTTT
CASQPPGQGTGNTIYF
>.|TRBV30|.|TRBJ2-7
TGTGCCTGGAGTGTCCTGGCGGACTACGAGCAGTACTTC
CAWSVLADYEQYF
>.|TRBV5-5|few|TRBJ1-2
TGTGCCAGCAGCACCGCACCAGGGGATGGCTACACCTTC
CASSTAPGDGYTF
>TRBD1|TRBV25-1|.|TRBJ1-1
TGTGCCAGCAGTGGGGACAGGGTTCGGGTCACTGAAGCTTTCTTT
CASSGDRVRVTEAFF
>.|TRBV10-3|medium-sized|TRBJ2-1
TGTGCCATCAGTGAGTCGATGAATAAGGCGGTCTCCTACAATGAGCAGTTCTTC
CAISESMNKAVSYNEQFF
>TRBD1|TRBV12-3/TRBV12-4|.|TRBJ2-1
TGTGCCAGCAGGGACAGGAATGAGCAGTTCTTC
CASRDRNEQFF
>TRBD1|TRBV5-1|.|TRBJ1-2
TGCGCCAGCAGCTTGGAGGGACAGAGGTATGGCTACACCTTC
CASSLEGQRYGYTF
>.|TRBV24-1|.|TRBJ1-2
TGTGCCACCAGTGATCGGACAGTAGGCGGCTACACCTTC
CATSDRTVGGYTF
>.|TRBV19|.|TRBJ2-3
TGTGCCAGTAGTAAGGCGTGGGAGACTTCAGATACGCAGTATTTT
CASSKAWETSDTQYF
>TRBD2|TRBV4-1|.|TRBJ2-2
TGCGCCAGCAGCCAACGGGGGGGAACCGGGGAGCTGTTTTTT
CASSQRGGTGELFF
>.|TRBV30|few|TRBJ2-4
TGTGCCTGGAGCGGGGGGACAGCTATTCAGTACTTC
CAWSGGTAIQYF
>TRBD2|TRBV18|medium-sized|TRBJ2-7
TGTGCCAGCTCACCACCGGCAGCGGGAGCCTACGAGCAGTACTTC
CASSPPAAGAYEQYF
>.|TRBV3-1/TRBV3-2|.|TRBJ2-1
TGTGCCAGCAGCCCCAGGGACGGTCCCTACAATGAGCAGTTCTTC
CASSPRDGPYNEQFF
>TRBD1|TRBV4-1|few|TRBJ1-6
TGCGCCAGCAGCCAAGGACAGGGGTTCTATAATTCACCCCTCCACTTT
CASSQGQGFYNSPLHF
>.|TRBV29-1|.|TRBJ2-7
TGCAGCGTTGTTCAATACGAGCAGTACTTC
CSVVQYEQYF
>.|TRBV19|.|TRBJ1-5
TGTGCCAGTAAGAAGGAAAATAGCAATCAGCCCCAGCATTTT
CASKKENSNQPQHF
>.|TRBV11-2|.|TRBJ2-7
TGTGCCAGCAGCTTAGCGCTGGGGTACGACTACGAGCAGTACTTC
CASSLALGYDYEQYF
>.|TRBV5-6|.|TRBJ1-6
TGTGCCAGCAGCTTGGACAGCATAGGCTCACCCCTCCACTTT
CASSLDSIGSPLHF
>TRBD2|TRBV4-1|.|TRBJ2-7
TGCGCCAGCAGCAGAAGGACTAGCGGGACTACTAGCTCCTACGAGCAGTACTTC
CASSRRTSGTTSSYEQYF
>TRBD2|TRBV11-3|once|TRBJ2-1
TGTGCCAGCAGCTTAGCGGGAGGGCCTTACAATGAGCAGTTCTTC
CASSLAGGPYNEQFF
>TRBD2|TRBV5-1|.|TRBJ2-1
TGCGCCAGCAGCCCTACACTAGCGGGAATTGATGAGCAGTTCTTC
CASSPTLAGIDEQFF
>TRBD1|TRBV5-1|once|TRBJ2-7
TGCGCCAGCAGCTTGGGGGTGGGACAGAGCTCCTACGAGCAGTACTTC
CASSLGVGQSSYEQYF
>.|TRBV27|.|TRBJ1-3
TGTGCCAGCAGTTTCAACGGGGGCGGTGGAAACACCATATATTTT
CASSFNGGGGNTIYF
>.|TRBV18|.|TRBJ2-7
TGTGCCAGCTCACCTTCGACGGGTGGGAACGAGCAGTACTTC
CASSPSTGGNEQYF
>TRBD1|TRBV27|.|TRBJ2-1
TGTGCCAGCAGCCCCCGGGCCAGGGGGCTTAATGAGCAGTTCTTC
CASSPRARGLNEQFF
>TRBD2|TRBV29-1|.|TRBJ2-2
TGCAGCATCACTAGCGGGGGTTCGTACGGGGAGCTGTTTTTT
CSITSGGSYGELFF
>TRBD2|TRBV19|once|TRBJ2-5
TGTGCCAGTAGTTTAACACTAGCGGGGGGGTCACGGTACCAAGAGACCCAGTACTTC
CASSLTLAGGSRYQETQYF
>TRBD1|TRBV19|.|TRBJ1-6
TGTGCCAGTAGTATCGGTCAGGGGGGGTACGCCCTCCACTTT
CASSIGQGGYALHF
>.|TRBV10-3|.|TRBJ2-7
TGTGCCATCAGTAAACCGGGACTTTCCGAGCAGTACTTC
CAISKPGLSEQYF
>.|TRBV12-5|few|TRBJ1-1
TGTGCTAGTGGCCAGTCAAACAGGAGAGAAGCTTTCTTT
CASGQSNRREAFF
>.|TRBV3-1/TRBV3-2|.|TRBJ1-3
TGTGCCAGCAGCCTCCAATCGGGCGCCGGAAACACCATATATTTT
CASSLQSGAGNTIYF
>.|TRBV20-1|.|TRBJ1-3
TGCAGTGCTAGCCCTGGAAACACCATATATTTT
CSASPGNTIYF
>.|TRBV4-1|few|TRBJ2-3
TGCGCCAGCAGCCCCGGCGCTAGCGATCCCTCAGATACGCAGTATTTT
CASSPGASDPSDTQYF
>.|TRBV5-1|.|TRBJ2-5
TGCGCCAGCAGCTTGGATTTCCAGGGACAGACCCAGTACTTC
CASSLDFQGQTQYF